Listed here are 22 T cell receptor beta chains from one sample, sequenced in a study of T cell responses to AZD1222 COVID-19 vaccine. Profiled with immunoSEQ multiplex PCR; TCRdb holds only in-frame clones, not every one. The table includes more than 95,000 clones, around 84% detected once. This specimen was peripheral blood, taken 28 days after the second AZD1222 dose. These TCRs come from an adult who received the AZD1222 COVID-19 vaccine.

The chain employs TRBV6-2 or TRBV6-3 and TRBJ2-7; the D gene could be TRBD1 or TRBD2 (5 bases each). Germline V lookup: CDR1 MNHEY, CDR2 SVGEGT. V was trimmed by 4 bases and J by 1 base, leaving 17 bases between them. The CDR3 is 16 amino acids. CDR3 protein: CASSSPRTGRSYEQYF. The CDR3 nucleotides read TGTGCCAGCAGTTCTCCCCGGACGGGACGGTCCTACGAGCAGTACTTC.

The chain employs TRBV9 and TRBJ1-2; D perhaps matches TRBD1 (5 bases). V shed 4 bases and J shed 7 bases, with 17 bases lying between them. This CDR3 comprises 14 residues. The germline V gene has CDR1 SGDLS and CDR2 YYNGEE. Written as DNA, the CDR3 is TGTGCCAGCAGCTCCCCGTCCCGGAGGGGTGGCTACACCTTC. Its translation: CASSSPSRRGGYTF.

The V and J genes are TRBV20-1 and TRBJ2-7; D gene uncertain. This CDR3 spans 15 amino acids. Germline-derived CDR1 and CDR2 are DFQATT and SNEGSKA (reference sequence). The ends were cut back, 3 bases at V and 4 bases at J, with 19 bases in the middle. CDR3 coding DNA: TGCAGTGCTAGTTCCCTAGTGGGCCCCGGGTACGAGCAGTACTTC. Translating it yields CSASSLVGPGYEQYF.

The chain has TRBV3-1 (or the pseudogene TRBV3-2) and TRBJ2-5; 9 bases fit TRBD2. This CDR3 comprises 17 residues. The J segment lost 2 bases and the V segment lost 4 bases, leaving 11 bases of the junction unmatched. The germline gives CDR1 LGHDT, CDR2 YNNKEL (reference sequence). DNA of the CDR3: TGTGCCAGCAGCCGGGTCATTAGCGGGGGTTCACAAGAGACCCAGTACTTC. Its translation: CASSRVISGGSQETQYF.

The J gene is TRBJ2-7, the V gene TRBV28; D is tentatively TRBD1 or TRBD2 (5 bases each). The CDR3 is 15 amino acids. CDR1 and CDR2 (germline): MDHEN, SYDVKM. The V gene lost 7 bases and the J gene lost 5 bases, with 21 bases spanning the gap. CDR3 sequence (DNA): TGTGCCAGCACCCACTCCGGGACCAAGGAGGACGAGCAGTACTTC. The encoded protein is CASTHSGTKEDEQYF.

The CDR3 DNA reads as TGTGCCATCAGAGTACGGGCGTTTGCAGGGGACGAGCAGTACTTC. Translated: CAIRVRAFAGDEQYF. V is TRBV10-3 and J is TRBJ2-7; weak D call: TRBD1 (6 bases). The ends were cut back, 6 bases at V and 5 bases at J, with 20 bases in the middle. Germline V gives CDR1 ENHRY, CDR2 SYGVKD. The CDR3 is made up of 15 amino acids.

The chain recombines TRBV6-2 or TRBV6-3 with TRBJ1-1; D is ambiguous. V lost 3 bases, J lost 1 base, and 15 bases lay in between. Germline values: CDR1 MNHEY, CDR2 SVGEGT. The CDR3 has 16 amino acids. The CDR3: CASSYAGLAQNTEAFF. Here the CDR3 DNA reads TGTGCCAGCAGTTATGCGGGGTTGGCCCAGAACACTGAAGCTTTCTTT.

The gene calls are TRBV9 and TRBJ1-3; no definite D call. From germline, CDR1 is SGDLS and CDR2 YYNGEE. The CDR3 is 14 residues long. V was trimmed by 6 bases and J by 0 bases, leaving 10 bases between them. CDR3 nucleotide sequence: TGTGCCAGCACTAACAGTTACTCTGGAAACACCATATATTTT. Translation: CASTNSYSGNTIYF. The whole variable domain, remainder taken from reference TRBV9 and TRBJ1-3, is DSGVTQTPKHLITATGQRVTLRCSPRSGDLSVYWYQQSLDQGLQFLIQYYNGEERAKGNILERFSAQQFPDLHSELNLSSLELGDSALYFCASTNSYSGNTIYFGEGSWLTVV.

The chain couples TRBV19 to TRBJ1-5; 7 bases fit TRBD1. The CDR3 spans 13 residues. V was clipped by 9 bases and J by 5 bases; unmatched bases: 7. Germline values: CDR1 LNHDA, CDR2 SQIVND (reference sequence). DNA for the CDR3: TGTGCCAGCGGACAGGAGACCTATCAGCCCCAGCATTTT. Translating gives CASGQETYQPQHF.

This clone was recorded a few times. The chain uses TRBV7-9 and TRBJ1-1; the D gene is possibly TRBD1 (5 bases). V was cut by 7 bases and J by 0 bases, with 12 bases left in between. This CDR3 has 14 amino acids. From germline, CDR1 is SEHNR and CDR2 FQNEAQ (reference sequence). The CDR3 DNA sequence: TGTGCCAGCACCCACGGGGGGATGAACACTGAAGCTTTCTTT. Protein: CASTHGGMNTEAFF.

The chain couples TRBV10-3 to TRBJ2-7, with 7 nucleotides matching TRBD1. Trimming cost V 5 bases and J 10 bases; bases outside gene matches: 5. The CDR3 loop spans 11 amino acids. The germline V gene encodes CDR1 ENHRY and CDR2 SYGVKD. CDR3 coding DNA: TGTGCCATCAGTCGCCGGGACAGACAGTACTTC. It translates to CAISRRDRQYF.

This clone has only one observation. The V and J genes are TRBV6-5 and TRBJ1-6; D gene unclear. Germline CDR1 reads MNHEY; CDR2 reads SVGAGI. Trimming pared 2 bases from V and 8 bases from J, leaving 7 bases between. CDR3 length equals 13 residues. In nucleotides, the CDR3 is TGTGCCAGCAGTTACGATTGGGATTCACCCCTCCACTTT. It is translated as CASSYDWDSPLHF.

V is TRBV11-2 and J is TRBJ2-5; no firm D call. V dropped 0 bases and J dropped 4 bases, with 12 bases sitting between them. Germline V gene lookup returns CDR1 SGHAT and CDR2 FQNNGV. The CDR3 runs 15 residues. The CDR3 DNA sequence: TGTGCCAGCAGCTTAGAAGTGGTCCCGGGAGAGACCCAGTACTTC. Its protein product is CASSLEVVPGETQYF.

The chain couples TRBV12-2 to TRBJ1-5; no check of the table's D call, TRBD1, against the DNA was made. TRBV12-2 is a pseudogene locus. This CDR3 has 21 amino acids. In DNA, the CDR3 is TGTGCAAGTCGCTTAGCGCGTTGTAGGACAGGGCAAAGAAAGGGAAATCAGCCCCAGCATTTT. This codes for CASRLARCRTGQRKGNQPQHF.

The chain employs TRBV5-4 and TRBJ2-5; 8 bases are a match to TRBD1. The ends lost 3 bases at V and 5 bases at J; junction bases unmatched: 12. This CDR3 is 16 amino acids long. CDR1 is SGHNT and CDR2 is YYREEE in the germline V gene (reference sequence). The CDR3 DNA reads TGTGCCAGCAGCTCGACTTCGACAGGGGCGGGGGAGACCCAGTACTTC. Amino acid sequence: CASSSTSTGAGETQYF.

The rearrangement joins TRBV5-1 to TRBJ1-1, with TRBD1 identical over 7 bases. The germline V gene has CDR1 SGHRS and CDR2 YFSETQ. V shed 0 bases and J 3 bases; nucleotides not matched to a gene: 2. The CDR3 length is 14 residues. CDR3 region: CASSLVTGDTEAFF. The DNA of the CDR3 is TGCGCCAGCAGCTTGGTTACAGGGGACACTGAAGCTTTCTTT.

The V gene is TRBV7-2, the J gene TRBJ2-5; 9 bases fit TRBD2. The germline V gene has CDR1 SGHTA and CDR2 FQGNSA. The CDR3 is 14 residues long. J lost 4 bases, V lost 4 bases, and 4 bases had no gene match. The CDR3 sequence: CASSSPGLAETQYF. The CDR3 region has the DNA TGTGCCAGCAGCTCCCCGGGACTAGCAGAGACCCAGTACTTC.

V is TRBV7-9 and J is TRBJ1-2, with a tentative D call TRBD1 (6 bases). Trimming removed 1 base from V and 2 bases from J, with 8 bases in between. The germline CDR1 and CDR2 sequences are SEHNR and FQNEAQ (reference sequence). The CDR3 has 14 residues. CDR3 DNA: TGTGCCAGCAGCTTAGGGACAGTGAACTATGGCTACACCTTC. Encoded protein: CASSLGTVNYGYTF.

The chain employs TRBV29-1 and TRBJ2-7; perhaps TRBD2 as D (5 bases). CDR1 SQVTM and CDR2 ANQGSEA come from the germline V gene. The CDR3 contains 12 residues. The V and J ends lost 4 bases and 7 bases respectively, with 14 bases between them. For the CDR3, the DNA is TGCAGCGTTGCCCCTGACGGGGAAGAGCAGTACTTC. This translates into CSVAPDGEEQYF.

This clone was recorded once. The V call is TRBV4-3, the J call TRBJ1-3; D is unresolved. CDR1 and CDR2 (germline): LGHNA, YSLEER. The CDR3 totals 19 residues. Trimming pared 0 bases from V and 5 bases from J, leaving 23 bases between. The CDR3 spells CASSQEGRWDEFLRNTIYF. DNA for the CDR3: TGCGCCAGCAGCCAAGAGGGCCGGTGGGATGAGTTCCTTCGAAACACCATATATTTT.

The gene calls are TRBV9 and TRBJ1-4; 8 bases agree with TRBD1. This CDR3 is 15 amino acids long. The trim removed 4 bases at V and 7 bases at J, leaving 9 bases unmatched. CDR1 SGDLS and CDR2 YYNGEE come from the germline V gene. CDR3 DNA sequence: TGTGCCAGCAGCAGTACAGGGGGTCCGGGTGAAAAACTGTTTTTT. As protein: CASSSTGGPGEKLFF.

The V gene is TRBV19, the J gene TRBJ2-7; 11 nucleotides line up with TRBD2. V gave up 5 bases and J gave up 4 bases; unmatched junction bases: 10. This CDR3 spans 16 amino acids. CDR1 is LNHDA and CDR2 is SQIVND in the germline V gene (reference sequence). The CDR3 region has the DNA TGTGCCAGTAGTCCCCACGGGACTAGCGGCAAATACGAGCAGTACTTC. Residues: CASSPHGTSGKYEQYF. The full variable domain, rest sourced from reference TRBV19 and TRBJ2-7, is DGGITQSPKYLFRKEGQNVTLSCEQNLNHDAMYWYRQDPGQGLRLIYYSQIVNDFQKGDIAEGYSVSREKKESFPLTVTSAQKNPTAFYLCASSPHGTSGKYEQYFGPGTRLTVT.